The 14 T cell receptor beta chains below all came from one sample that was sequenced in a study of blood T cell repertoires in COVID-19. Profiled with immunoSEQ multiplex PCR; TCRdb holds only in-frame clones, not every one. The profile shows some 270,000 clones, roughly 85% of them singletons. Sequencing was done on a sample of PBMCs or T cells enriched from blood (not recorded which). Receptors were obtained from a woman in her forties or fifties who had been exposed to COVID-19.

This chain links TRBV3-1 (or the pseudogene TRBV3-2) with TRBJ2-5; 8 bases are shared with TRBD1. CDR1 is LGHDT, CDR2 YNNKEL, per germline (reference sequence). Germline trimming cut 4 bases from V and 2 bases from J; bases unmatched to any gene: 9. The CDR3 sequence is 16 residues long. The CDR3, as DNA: TGTGCCAGCAGCCGAGGACAGGGAAGGGGTCAAGAGACCCAGTACTTC. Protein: CASSRGQGRGQETQYF.

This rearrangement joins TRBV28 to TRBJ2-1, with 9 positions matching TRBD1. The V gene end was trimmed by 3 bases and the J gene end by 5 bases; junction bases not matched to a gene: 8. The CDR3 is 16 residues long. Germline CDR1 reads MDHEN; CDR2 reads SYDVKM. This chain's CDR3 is CASSLEGTGTHNEQFF. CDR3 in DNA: TGTGCCAGCAGTTTGGAAGGGACAGGGACCCACAATGAGCAGTTCTTC.

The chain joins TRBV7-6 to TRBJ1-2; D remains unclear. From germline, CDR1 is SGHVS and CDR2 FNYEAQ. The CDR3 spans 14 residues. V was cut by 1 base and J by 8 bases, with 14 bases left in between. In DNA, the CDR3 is TGTGCCAGCAGCTTAGAAAGCACGTTCGGGGGCTACACCTTC. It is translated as CASSLESTFGGYTF.

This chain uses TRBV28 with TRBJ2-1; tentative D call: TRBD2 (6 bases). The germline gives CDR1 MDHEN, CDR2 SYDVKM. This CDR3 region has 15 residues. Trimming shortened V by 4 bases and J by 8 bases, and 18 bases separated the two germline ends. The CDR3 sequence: CASSWGDVLGYEQFF. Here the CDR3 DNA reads TGTGCCAGCAGTTGGGGGGACGTCCTAGGGTATGAGCAGTTCTTC. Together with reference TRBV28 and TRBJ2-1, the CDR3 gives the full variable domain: DVKVTQSSRYLVKRTGEKVFLECVQDMDHENMFWYRQDPGLGLRLIYFSYDVKMKEKGDIPEGYSVSREKKERFSLILESASTNQTSMYLCASSWGDVLGYEQFFGPGTRLTVL.

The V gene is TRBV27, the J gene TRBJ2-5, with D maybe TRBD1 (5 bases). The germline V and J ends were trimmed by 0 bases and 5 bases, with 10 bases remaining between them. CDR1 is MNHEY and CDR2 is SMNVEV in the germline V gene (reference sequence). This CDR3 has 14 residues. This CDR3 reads CASSLSAGWETQYF. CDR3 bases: TGTGCCAGCAGTTTATCCGCAGGGTGGGAGACCCAGTACTTC.

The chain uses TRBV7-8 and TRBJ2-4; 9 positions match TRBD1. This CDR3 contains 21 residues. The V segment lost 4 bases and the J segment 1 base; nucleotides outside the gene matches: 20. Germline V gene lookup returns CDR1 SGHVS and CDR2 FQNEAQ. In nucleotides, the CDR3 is TGTGCCAGCAGCTCAATACAGGGGGCGGGGTCGGACCGCCTGGCCAAAAACATTCAGTACTTC. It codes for CASSSIQGAGSDRLAKNIQYF.

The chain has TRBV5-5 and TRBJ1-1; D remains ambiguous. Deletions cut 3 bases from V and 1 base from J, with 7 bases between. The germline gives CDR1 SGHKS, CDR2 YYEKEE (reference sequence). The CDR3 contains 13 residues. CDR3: CASSWRGNTEAFF. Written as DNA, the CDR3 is TGTGCCAGCAGCTGGCGGGGGAACACTGAAGCTTTCTTT.

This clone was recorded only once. In DNA, the CDR3 is TGTGCCAGCAGGCGAGCCGAAGGGGGCCGGGATAACTATGGCTACACCTTC. The encoded protein is CASRRAEGGRDNYGYTF. This chain joins TRBV2 and TRBJ1-2, with 7 bases identical to TRBD1. Trimming took 6 bases from V and 1 from J; bases not matched to a gene: 14. The germline CDR1 and CDR2 sequences are SNHLY and FYNNEI. The CDR3 length is 17 residues.

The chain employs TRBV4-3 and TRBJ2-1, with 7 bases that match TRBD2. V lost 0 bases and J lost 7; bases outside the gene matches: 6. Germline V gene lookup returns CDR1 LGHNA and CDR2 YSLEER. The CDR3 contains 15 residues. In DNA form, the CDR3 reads TGCGCCAGCAGCCAAGATAGGTGGGGGGGGAATGAGCAGTTCTTC. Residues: CASSQDRWGGNEQFF.

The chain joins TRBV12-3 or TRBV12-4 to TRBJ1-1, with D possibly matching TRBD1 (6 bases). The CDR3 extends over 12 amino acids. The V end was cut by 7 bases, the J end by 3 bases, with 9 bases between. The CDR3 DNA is TGTGCCAGCACGGGACAACACACTGAAGCTTTCTTT. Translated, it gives CASTGQHTEAFF.

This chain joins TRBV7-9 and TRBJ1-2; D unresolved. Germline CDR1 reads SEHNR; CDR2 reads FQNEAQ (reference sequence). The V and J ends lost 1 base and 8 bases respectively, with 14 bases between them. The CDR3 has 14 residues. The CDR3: CASSLGGTIGGYTF. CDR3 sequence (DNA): TGTGCCAGCAGCTTAGGAGGCACGATAGGCGGCTACACCTTC.

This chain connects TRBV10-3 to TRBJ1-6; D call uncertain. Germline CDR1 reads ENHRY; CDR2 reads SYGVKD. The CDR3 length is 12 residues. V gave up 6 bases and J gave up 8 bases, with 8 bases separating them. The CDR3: CAIRHGDSPLHF. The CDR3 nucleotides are TGTGCCATCAGGCACGGGGATTCACCCCTCCACTTT.

CDR3 DNA sequence: TGCGCCAGCAGCTTGTCGGGGACACCAAATGAAAAACTGTTTTTT. Residues: CASSLSGTPNEKLFF. The chain joins TRBV5-1 to TRBJ1-4; TRBD1 is a possible D gene (6 bases). V shed 1 base and J shed 5 bases, with 12 bases lying between them. This CDR3 has 15 residues. Germline V gives CDR1 SGHRS, CDR2 YFSETQ.

The CDR3 nucleotides are TGTGCCATTATTTCAGAAACCTATGGCTACACCTTC. Translated: CAIISETYGYTF. The chain uses TRBV10-3 and TRBJ1-2, with D unclear. There are 12 residues in the CDR3. Per the germline V gene, CDR1 is ENHRY and CDR2 is SYGVKD. Trimming left V 9 bases short and J 4 bases short, with 12 bases between.